This T cell receptor beta chain is drawn from a study of OX40 agonist ivuxolimab in advanced cancers. V was clipped by 4 bases and J by 3 bases, with 15 bases between them. The CDR3 is 15 amino acids. Germline V lookup: CDR1 MNHEY, CDR2 SVGAGI. Sequencing was performed with immunoSEQ multiplex PCR; in TCRdb, only in-frame clones are kept and a portion is missing. This table has about 100,000 clones, approximately 90% appearing once. Sequencing was performed on CD4+ or CD8+ T cells sorted from blood, taken in a trial of the OX40 agonist ivuxolimab. The chain has TRBV6-5 and TRBJ1-2; weak D call: TRBD1 (5 bases). This clonotype was sampled from an adult with an advanced solid tumor such as melanoma, head and neck, liver or kidney cancer. The CDR3 nucleotides are TGTGCCAGCAGTTTTGGTTGGGGCTCCCACTATGGCTACACCTTC. This gives the protein CASSFGWGSHYGYTF.